A single TCR beta chain is shown here with its context. The sample is drawn from a study of blood T cell repertoires in COVID-19. Study in general: Samples of COVID-19 (acute and convalescent) were obtained from the United States, Italy and Spain.

In the original analysis: Cell counts per sample came from amplifying reference gene primers. Data came from immunoSEQ multiplex PCR; TCRdb stores just in-frame clones and leaves some out. V and J calls plus clone size are reproduced from that table; the DNA served to infer D and trimming. The table records 120,000 to 150,000 clones, around 76% of them present only once. The CDR3 length is 13 residues. Germline V gene lookup returns CDR1 KGHSH and CDR2 LQKENI. The V end lost 2 bases, the J end lost 5 bases, and 4 bases lay between the germline ends. This chain uses TRBV18 with TRBJ1-6, with D uncertain. The TCR was taken from a man in his 60s with acute or convalescent COVID-19. Specimen: peripheral blood. The CDR3 loop reads CASSPGHNSPLHF. The CDR3 nucleotides are TGTGCCAGCTCACCAGGCCATAATTCACCCCTCCACTTT. The complete variable domain, with remaining parts taken from reference TRBV18 and TRBJ1-6, reads NAGVMQNPRHLVRRRGQEARLRCSPMKGHSHVYWYRQLPEEGLKFMVYLQKENIIDESGMPKERFSAEFPKEGPSILRIQQVVRGDSAAYFCASSPGHNSPLHFGNGTRLTVT.